The text below deals with one TCR beta chain. This specimen belongs to a study of blood T cell repertoires in COVID-19. Study-level information: COVID-19 samples from acute and convalescent phases originated in the United States, Italy and Spain. Sources were T cells, B-cell-depleted T cells, or PBMCs; the material itself was cDNA or gDNA.

Individuals aged roughly 18 to 95 years were recruited from 24 US areas. Participants' reported clinical history set cohort assignment. Assay used: immunoSEQ multiplex PCR; TCRdb lists only in-frame clones, some missing. The data show approximately 220,000 clones, roughly 85% seen once. Sample: PBMCs or T cells enriched from blood (not recorded which). The sequence was obtained from a woman in her thirties or forties with acute COVID-19.

This CDR3 reads CASSPIPRDSWYSPLHF. The CDR3 bases are TGTGCCAGCAGCCCGATACCGCGGGACAGCTGGTATTCACCCCTCCACTTT. The J gene is TRBJ1-6, the V gene TRBV27, with 7 bases fitting TRBD1. The CDR3 runs 17 residues. The ends lost 6 bases at V and 8 bases at J; junction bases unmatched: 16. Germline loops: CDR1 MNHEY, CDR2 SMNVEV (reference sequence).